This T cell receptor (beta chain) stems from a study of human T cells and chemical hapten exposure. TCRdb reprocessed the RACE reads with MiXCR, giving one entry per CDR3 protein. The table lists about 270,000 distinct CDR3 sequences, approximately 8% of them singletons. This clonotype showed up many times. The time point here: pre-sensitization, week 0. Sample treatment: therapeutic diphenylcyclopropenone sensitization with weekly scalp DPC. The sequence was collected from a man aged 18 to 30 with alopecia areata. Some clones in this sample may be carry-over from other donors' samples. The material was whole blood, obtained in connection with sensitization to the hapten diphenylcyclopropenone (DPC).

The CDR3: CASSVAGARRGYTF. DNA of the CDR3: TGTGCCAGCAGCGTAGCAGGGGCCCGCCGTGGCTACACCTTC. The chain is built from TRBV9 and TRBJ1-2, with D possibly TRBD1 on 6 matching bases. Germline-derived CDR1 and CDR2 are SGDLS and YYNGEE. V lost 0 bases and J 7 bases, leaving 13 bases between the germline ends. CDR3 length equals 14 residues.